Described below is a single T cell receptor beta chain sequence and its context. Germline V gives CDR1 MNHGY, CDR2 SAAAGT. The V end was cut by 5 bases, the J end by 7 bases, with 20 bases between. This CDR3 region has 15 residues. The data belong to a study of primary melanoma T cells and metastatic recurrence. Method: immunoSEQ multiplex PCR; TCRdb's copy keeps in-frame clones and lacks some. The table includes about 170 clones, just under 80% detected once. The receptor's source is a human donor with melanoma. The sequencing input was melanoma tumor tissue. J is TRBJ1-2 and V is TRBV6-8; a weak D match, TRBD1 (5 bases). Here the CDR3 DNA reads TGTGCCAGCAGTAAACAGGAATCAAAAATGTTTGGCTACACCTTC. Protein: CASSKQESKMFGYTF.